Below, 20 T cell receptor beta chains from the same sample are listed, as sequenced in a study of blood T cell repertoires in COVID-19. Sequencing used immunoSEQ multiplex PCR; TCRdb keeps in-frame clones, though not all of them. The data contain about 130,000 clones, around 89% of them singletons. The sample taken for sequencing was peripheral blood. Source of these receptors: a man in his 60s with COVID-19, enrolled during active disease.

The table lists this clone with a few counts. The chain couples TRBV27 to TRBJ1-3; maybe TRBD1 (6 bases). The ends were cut back, 4 bases at V and 4 bases at J, with 8 bases in the middle. This CDR3 comprises 13 residues. Germline V lookup: CDR1 MNHEY, CDR2 SMNVEV (reference sequence). The CDR3 here is CASSSGQGNTIYF. CDR3 DNA sequence: TGTGCCAGCAGTTCCGGACAGGGAAACACCATATATTTT.

V and J are TRBV11-3 and TRBJ2-2; the D gene is possibly TRBD1 (5 bases). This CDR3 spans 14 amino acids. Germline loops: CDR1 SGHNT, CDR2 YENEEA. Trimming stripped 3 bases from V and 5 bases from J, with 10 bases between. CDR3 residues: CASSFSSGTGELFF. Written as DNA, the CDR3 is TGTGCCAGCAGCTTTTCCTCAGGGACCGGGGAGCTGTTTTTT.

V and J are TRBV18 and TRBJ2-3; possibly TRBD1 for D (5 bases). This CDR3 comprises 14 residues. Germline CDR1 KGHSH, CDR2 LQKENI. Trimming left V 3 bases short and J 3 bases short, with 10 bases between. The CDR3 bases are TGTGCCAGCTCACCCGTAGGGGAAACAGATACGCAGTATTTT. This sequence encodes CASSPVGETDTQYF. Using reference TRBV18 and TRBJ2-3 for the parts outside the CDR3, the full variable domain is NAGVMQNPRHLVRRRGQEARLRCSPMKGHSHVYWYRQLPEEGLKFMVYLQKENIIDESGMPKERFSAEFPKEGPSILRIQQVVRGDSAAYFCASSPVGETDTQYFGPGTRLTVL.

This chain links TRBV5-1 with TRBJ1-1, with D unclear. The CDR3 is 13 residues long. Germline lookup yields CDR1 SGHRS and CDR2 YFSETQ. V lost 2 bases, J lost 1 base, and 6 bases lay in between. CDR3 in amino acids: CASSFAGNTEAFF. The CDR3, as DNA: TGCGCCAGCAGCTTTGCGGGGAACACTGAAGCTTTCTTT.

This chain joins TRBV3-1 (or the pseudogene TRBV3-2) and TRBJ2-3; possible D gene TRBD2, 7 bases. Germline assignment: CDR1 LGHDT and CDR2 YNNKEL (reference sequence). V was cut by 6 bases and J by 2 bases, with 21 bases left in between. This CDR3 region has 17 residues. CDR3 nucleotides: TGTGCCAGCAGTCGTGGGGGGGACACTCCAATCACAGATACGCAGTATTTT. Protein sequence: CASSRGGDTPITDTQYF.

The J gene is TRBJ2-5, the V gene TRBV5-1; TRBD2 aligns across 11 bases. The CDR3 length is 14 residues. CDR1 and CDR2 from the germline V gene are SGHRS and YFSETQ. V lost 4 bases, J lost 3 bases, and 2 bases stayed unmatched. The chain's CDR3 is CASSPGLAEETQYF. CDR3 DNA: TGCGCCAGCAGCCCGGGACTAGCGGAAGAGACCCAGTACTTC.

The CDR3 loop is CASSPRTGNTEAFF. The DNA of the CDR3 is TGTGCCAGCAGCCCCCGGACAGGCAACACTGAAGCTTTCTTT. V is TRBV3-1 (or the pseudogene TRBV3-2) and J is TRBJ1-1; 7 nucleotides match TRBD1. The trim removed 4 bases at V and 2 bases at J, leaving 4 bases unmatched. Germline loops: CDR1 LGHDT, CDR2 YNNKEL (reference sequence). The CDR3 extends over 14 amino acids.

The V and J genes are TRBV9 and TRBJ1-1, with D maybe TRBD1 (5 bases). V shed 0 bases and J shed 2 bases, with 5 bases lying between them. The CDR3 loop spans 13 amino acids. Germline CDR1 SGDLS, CDR2 YYNGEE. CDR3 in DNA: TGTGCCAGCAGCGTAGGGACAAACACTGAAGCTTTCTTT. Encoded protein: CASSVGTNTEAFF.

The gene calls are TRBV5-1 and TRBJ1-1; weak D call: TRBD1 (6 bases). The CDR3 has 15 amino acids. In germline, CDR1 is SGHRS, CDR2 YFSETQ. V was shortened by 2 bases and J by 1 base, with 12 bases between the two germline ends. For the CDR3, the DNA is TGCGCCAGCAGCTTTAGGGCAGGGGAGAACACTGAAGCTTTCTTT. Protein product: CASSFRAGENTEAFF.

J is TRBJ1-1 and V is TRBV4-2; a possible D gene is TRBD1 (5 bases). The germline CDR1 and CDR2 sequences are LGHNA and YNFKEQ. With 4 bases removed from V and 1 base from J, the gap between germline ends came to 16 bases. The CDR3 totals 16 residues. CDR3 loop: CASSLERGGPNTEAFF. CDR3 sequence (DNA): TGTGCCAGCAGCCTCGAAAGGGGAGGCCCGAACACTGAAGCTTTCTTT.

The gene calls are TRBV6-5 and TRBJ2-7; TRBD2 might be the D (6 bases). V lost 7 bases to trimming and J lost 2 bases, with 18 bases between them. This CDR3 has 15 residues. CDR1 is MNHEY and CDR2 is SVGAGI in the germline V gene. The CDR3 is CASTRRRGSPYEQYF. The CDR3 nucleotides read TGTGCCAGCACCCGAAGGAGGGGTTCGCCCTACGAGCAGTACTTC.

The chain joins TRBV7-6 to TRBJ1-6; D is unresolved. Germline CDR1 SGHVS, CDR2 FNYEAQ. The CDR3 totals 16 residues. V lost 3 bases to trimming and J lost 1 base, with 10 bases between them. CDR3 nucleotides: TGTGCCAGCAGCTTTGCCGGGGTGTCCTATAATTCACCCCTCCACTTT. It translates to CASSFAGVSYNSPLHF.

The rearrangement uses TRBV28 and TRBJ1-5; 7 positions agree with TRBD1. Germline CDR1 and CDR2: MDHEN and SYDVKM. Germline trimming cut 8 bases from V and 1 base from J; bases unmatched to any gene: 2. The length of the CDR3 is 13 residues. The CDR3 reads CASQGQSNQPQHF. CDR3 nucleotide sequence: TGTGCCAGCCAGGGACAGAGCAATCAGCCCCAGCATTTT.

This rearrangement joins TRBV18 to TRBJ2-1; 7 bases are a match to TRBD2. The CDR3 runs to 13 residues. The germline V gene encodes CDR1 KGHSH and CDR2 LQKENI. After removal of 4 bases from V and 7 bases from J, the junction contained 4 bases not matched to a gene. The CDR3 DNA sequence: TGTGCCAGCTCACTTGGGAGGGAGAATGAGCAGTTCTTC. This sequence encodes CASSLGRENEQFF.

The chain carries TRBV28 and TRBJ1-5, with 9 positions matching TRBD1. The V and J ends lost 5 bases and 6 bases, in that order; junction bases with no gene match: 8. This CDR3 region has 15 residues. Germline values: CDR1 MDHEN, CDR2 SYDVKM. The CDR3 DNA sequence: TGTGCCAGCAGTCCTCCGGGACAGGGAACTCAGCCCCAGCATTTT. Its translation is CASSPPGQGTQPQHF.

V and J are TRBV28 and TRBJ1-1; 7 bases line up with TRBD1. Trimming removed 6 bases from V and 2 bases from J; junction bases left unmatched: 12. This CDR3 has 16 amino acids. The germline V gene has CDR1 MDHEN and CDR2 SYDVKM. The CDR3 sequence: CASRLTGLSKNTEAFF. The CDR3 region has the DNA TGTGCCAGCAGATTGACAGGGTTGTCGAAAAACACTGAAGCTTTCTTT.

J is TRBJ1-1 and V is TRBV28; TRBD1 matches 9 bases. Germline V gene sequence: CDR1 MDHEN, CDR2 SYDVKM. The J segment lost 11 bases and the V segment lost 6 bases, leaving 16 bases of the junction unmatched. This CDR3 has 15 residues. The chain's CDR3 is CASSFHSTGGFRAFF. The CDR3 DNA reads as TGTGCCAGCAGCTTCCACTCGACAGGGGGTTTCCGGGCTTTCTTT.

This clone has only one observation. Other nucleotide sequences from this sample produce the same CDR3. The J gene is TRBJ1-6, the V gene TRBV7-9; weak D call: TRBD1 (5 bases). Germline CDR1 and CDR2: SEHNR and FQNEAQ (reference sequence). CDR3 size: 14 residues. Trimming took off 3 bases at V and 6 bases at J, with 9 bases between the two ends. CDR3 sequence (DNA): TGTGCCAGCAGCTTTGGTCAGGGTAATTCACCCCTCCACTTT. Protein sequence: CASSFGQGNSPLHF.

This rearrangement joins TRBV29-1 to TRBJ1-2; D is unresolved. The V gene's germline CDR1 is SQVTM and CDR2 ANQGSEA. This CDR3 contains 13 residues. V was shortened by 4 bases and J by 8 bases, with 17 bases between the two germline ends. The CDR3 DNA reads as TGCAGCGTTGTCGCCACTGCTAACTTAGGCTACACCTTC. This encodes CSVVATANLGYTF.

This chain connects TRBV6-5 to TRBJ1-2; 7 bases fit TRBD1. With V trimmed by 2 bases and J by 2 bases, 8 bases remained unmatched. The CDR3 loop spans 16 amino acids. The germline CDR1 and CDR2 sequences are MNHEY and SVGAGI. CDR3 sequence: CASSYRRTGPNYGYTF. The CDR3 DNA reads as TGTGCCAGCAGTTACCGGAGGACAGGACCCAACTATGGCTACACCTTC.